This T cell receptor beta chain was retrieved from a study of blood T cell repertoires in COVID-19. Study overall: Samples came from the United States, Italy and Spain, spanning acute and convalescent COVID-19. From T cells, B-cell-depleted T cells, or PBMCs came the material, which was cDNA or gDNA.

Some clones are missing from TCRdb's copy, which holds only in-frame ones; the method was immunoSEQ multiplex PCR. The profile shows approximately 290,000 clones, around 90% of them singletons. The participants were between roughly 18 and 89 years old and came from 24 US areas. Recovery among Cohort 3 donors was established by two negative PCRs, clearance, or symptom resolution. Germline CDR1 and CDR2: SNHLY and FYNNEI. The CDR3 contains 13 residues. V was pared by 4 bases and J by 3 bases, with 9 bases between. This TCR was recovered from a woman in her twenties or thirties who had recovered from COVID-19. The chain uses TRBV2 and TRBJ1-1, with D uncertain. Sequencing used PBMCs or T cells enriched from blood (not recorded which). The CDR3 loop is CASSVEGYTEAFF. The CDR3 nucleotides read TGTGCCAGCAGTGTTGAGGGATACACTGAAGCTTTCTTT.